This T cell receptor beta chain was sequenced for a study of blood T cell repertoires in COVID-19. Study summary: COVID-19 samples collected from the United States, Italy and Spain covered acute and convalescent phases. The cDNA or gDNA used as material had been derived from T cells, B-cell-depleted T cells, or PBMCs.

V gave up 2 bases and J gave up 6 bases, with 8 bases separating them. Germline assignment: CDR1 SGHAT and CDR2 FQNNGV. This CDR3 region has 13 residues. In the original analysis: Amplifying reference gene primers gave estimates of nucleated cell counts. The repertoire was sequenced with immunoSEQ multiplex PCR; TCRdb's copy has only in-frame clones and lacks some. V and J calls and clone size are those listed in that table; D and trimming were worked out from the DNA. Altogether under 300,000 clones are present, 81% being singletons, with the ten largest covering under 3%. The chain links TRBV11-2 to TRBJ2-1; D not certain. Sequenced: peripheral blood. This sequence originates from a woman between 55 and 75 years old with active or convalescent COVID-19. This CDR3 is CASSLPAGNEQFF. CDR3 bases: TGTGCCAGCAGCTTACCAGCAGGCAATGAGCAGTTCTTC. The full variable domain, completed using reference TRBV11-2 and TRBJ2-1, is EAGVAQSPRYKIIEKRQSVAFWCNPISGHATLYWYQQILGQGPKLLIQFQNNGVVDDSQLPKDRFSAERLKGVDSTLKIQPAKLEDSAVYLCASSLPAGNEQFFGPGTRLTVL.